The next 10 T cell receptor beta chains were all read from a single sample in a study of technical replicates of blood from a handful of donors. The method was immunoSEQ multiplex PCR; TCRdb's version includes in-frame clones alone and lacks a portion of them. The table shows roughly 72,000 clones, with 96% occurring only once. Sequenced sample: T cells isolated from PBMCs. These TCRs come from a human donor in good health.

J is TRBJ2-2 and V is TRBV6-5; 11 nucleotides align to TRBD2. CDR3 length equals 16 residues. V lost 2 bases, J lost 5 bases, and 4 bases stayed unmatched. Germline CDR1 MNHEY, CDR2 SVGAGI. CDR3 protein: CASSYGTSGLTGELFF. The CDR3, as DNA: TGTGCCAGCAGTTACGGGACTAGCGGACTGACCGGGGAGCTGTTTTTT.

The chain uses TRBV7-9 and TRBJ1-2, with 8 bases identical to TRBD1. The CDR3 consists of 13 residues. After removal of 3 bases from V and 6 bases from J, the junction contained 3 bases not matched to a gene. The germline V gene encodes CDR1 SEHNR and CDR2 FQNEAQ (reference sequence). Here the CDR3 DNA reads TGTGCCAGCAGCTTGACAGGGGTAGATGGCTACACCTTC. Protein: CASSLTGVDGYTF.

The gene calls are TRBV11-2 and TRBJ2-7; D is ambiguous. Germline assignment: CDR1 SGHAT and CDR2 FQNNGV. The CDR3 is 14 residues long. The germline V and J ends were trimmed by 1 base and 0 bases, with 7 bases remaining between them. The CDR3 DNA is TGTGCCAGCAGCTTAGTCCTAAACTCCTACGAGCAGTACTTC. Translated: CASSLVLNSYEQYF.

The chain is built from TRBV7-6 and TRBJ1-4; D is uncertain. Germline V gene sequence: CDR1 SGHVS, CDR2 FNYEAQ. The ends were cut back, 6 bases at V and 0 bases at J, with 8 bases in the middle. The CDR3 loop spans 14 amino acids. Here the CDR3 reads CASRPLTTNEKLFF. The CDR3 bases are TGTGCCAGCAGACCACTTACAACTAATGAAAAACTGTTTTTT.

The CDR3 DNA reads as TGTGCCAGCAGTTACTCCGTTTTCCAAGAGACCCAGTACTTC. Its translation is CASSYSVFQETQYF. The chain couples TRBV6-5 to TRBJ2-5; D not certain. Germline assignment: CDR1 MNHEY and CDR2 SVGAGI. V was clipped by 0 bases and J by 1 base, with 6 bases between them. This CDR3 has 14 residues.

The V gene is TRBV9, the J gene TRBJ2-5, with 7 positions matching TRBD2. Germline CDR1 reads SGDLS; CDR2 reads YYNGEE. Trimming took 0 bases from V and 2 from J; bases not matched to a gene: 4. The CDR3 consists of 15 residues. CDR3: CASSVDGLGQETQYF. The CDR3 DNA follows: TGTGCCAGCAGCGTAGATGGACTAGGACAAGAGACCCAGTACTTC.

This chain joins TRBV2 and TRBJ1-5; D possibly corresponds to TRBD1 (6 bases). Trimming cost V 7 bases and J 0 bases, with 7 bases left between them. CDR3 size: 13 residues. CDR1 SNHLY and CDR2 FYNNEI come from the germline V gene. DNA for the CDR3: TGTGCCAGCAAAGGGGGTAGCAATCAGCCCCAGCATTTT. Protein sequence: CASKGGSNQPQHF. The whole variable domain, filled in from reference TRBV2 and TRBJ1-5, reads EPEVTQTPSHQVTQMGQEVILRCVPISNHLYFYWYRQILGQKVEFLVSFYNNEISEKSEIFDDQFSVERPDGSNFTLKIRSTKLEDSAMYFCASKGGSNQPQHFGDGTRLSIL.

CDR3 loop: CAWSLTAGANVLTF. The CDR3, as DNA: TGTGCCTGGAGTCTGACAGCTGGGGCCAACGTCCTGACTTTC. The rearrangement uses TRBV30 and TRBJ2-6; perhaps TRBD1 as D (5 bases). Germline CDR1 is GTSNPN and CDR2 is SVGIG (reference sequence). The V end was cut by 2 bases, the J end by 2 bases, with 7 bases between. The CDR3 is 14 residues long.

J is TRBJ1-1 and V is TRBV19; 7 bases are shared with TRBD1. The CDR3 totals 13 residues. Per the germline V gene, CDR1 is LNHDA and CDR2 is SQIVND (reference sequence). The trim removed 1 base at V and 4 bases at J, leaving 0 bases unmatched. The CDR3 is CASSIAGGTEAFF. CDR3 DNA: TGTGCCAGTAGTATAGCAGGGGGCACTGAAGCTTTCTTT.

CDR3 sequence: CASSVGYSGPYNEQFF. CDR3 coding DNA: TGTGCCAGCAGCGTAGGTTATAGCGGGCCCTACAATGAGCAGTTCTTC. The chain joins TRBV9 to TRBJ2-1; 7 bases map to TRBD2. The V segment lost 0 bases and the J segment 2 bases; nucleotides outside the gene matches: 5. Germline CDR1 SGDLS, CDR2 YYNGEE. This CDR3 region has 16 residues.